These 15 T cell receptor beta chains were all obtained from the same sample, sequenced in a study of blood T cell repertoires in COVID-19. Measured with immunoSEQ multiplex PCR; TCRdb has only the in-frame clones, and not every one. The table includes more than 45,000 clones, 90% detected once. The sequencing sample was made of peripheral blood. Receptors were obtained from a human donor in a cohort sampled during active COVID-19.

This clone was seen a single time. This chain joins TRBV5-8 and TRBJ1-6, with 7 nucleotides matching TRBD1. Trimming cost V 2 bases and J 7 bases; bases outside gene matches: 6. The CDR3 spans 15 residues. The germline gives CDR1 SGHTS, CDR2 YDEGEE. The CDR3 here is CASSFEQGMNSPLHF. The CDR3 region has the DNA TGTGCCAGCAGCTTTGAACAGGGGATGAATTCACCCCTCCACTTT.

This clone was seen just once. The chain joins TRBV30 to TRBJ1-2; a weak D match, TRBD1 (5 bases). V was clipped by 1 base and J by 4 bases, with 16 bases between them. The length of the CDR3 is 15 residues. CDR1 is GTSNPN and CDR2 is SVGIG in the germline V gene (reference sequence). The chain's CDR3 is CAWSEAWGGSYGYTF. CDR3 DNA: TGTGCCTGGAGTGAAGCCTGGGGGGGTAGCTATGGCTACACCTTC. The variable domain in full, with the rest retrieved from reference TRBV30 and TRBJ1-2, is SQTIHQWPATLVQPVGSPLSLECTVEGTSNPNLYWYRQAAGRGLQLLFYSVGIGQISSEVPQNLSASRPQDRQFILSSKKLLLSDSGFYLCAWSEAWGGSYGYTFGSGTRLTVV.

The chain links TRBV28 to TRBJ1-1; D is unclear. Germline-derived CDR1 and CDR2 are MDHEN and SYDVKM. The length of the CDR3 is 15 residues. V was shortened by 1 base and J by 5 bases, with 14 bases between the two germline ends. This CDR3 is CASSLSAGRWTEAFF. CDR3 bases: TGTGCCAGCAGTTTATCGGCGGGAAGATGGACTGAAGCTTTCTTT.

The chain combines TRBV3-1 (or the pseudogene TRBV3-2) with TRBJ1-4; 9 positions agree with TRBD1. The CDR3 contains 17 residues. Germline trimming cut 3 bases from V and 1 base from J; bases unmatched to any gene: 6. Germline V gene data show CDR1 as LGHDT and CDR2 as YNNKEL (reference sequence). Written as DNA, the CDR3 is TGTGCCAGCAGCCATGGGGACAGGGCTTTAACTAATGAAAAACTGTTTTTT. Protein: CASSHGDRALTNEKLFF.

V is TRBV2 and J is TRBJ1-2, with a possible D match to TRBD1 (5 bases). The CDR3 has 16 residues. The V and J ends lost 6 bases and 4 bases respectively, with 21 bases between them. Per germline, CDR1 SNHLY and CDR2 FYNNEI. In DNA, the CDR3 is TGTGCCAGCAGAGAGTCACGGACAAGCTCCCTCTATGGCTACACCTTC. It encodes CASRESRTSSLYGYTF.

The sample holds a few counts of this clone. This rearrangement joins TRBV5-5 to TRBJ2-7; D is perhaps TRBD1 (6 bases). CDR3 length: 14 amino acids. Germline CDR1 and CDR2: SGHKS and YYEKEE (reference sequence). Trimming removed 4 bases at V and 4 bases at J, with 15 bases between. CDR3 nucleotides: TGTGCCAGCAGCCCGGACAGTTGGGGTTACGAGCAGTACTTC. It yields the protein CASSPDSWGYEQYF. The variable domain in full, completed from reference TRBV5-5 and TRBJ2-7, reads DAGVTQSPTHLIKTRGQQVTLRCSPISGHKSVSWYQQVLGQGPQFIFQYYEKEERGRGNFPDRFSARQFPNYSSELNVNALLLGDSALYLCASSPDSWGYEQYFGPGTRLTVT.

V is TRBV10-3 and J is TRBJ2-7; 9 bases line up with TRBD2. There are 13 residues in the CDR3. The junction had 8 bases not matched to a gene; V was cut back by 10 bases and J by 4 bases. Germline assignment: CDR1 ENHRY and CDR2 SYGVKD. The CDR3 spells CATSSGTLYEQYF. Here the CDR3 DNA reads TGTGCCACCTCTAGCGGGACTCTTTACGAGCAGTACTTC.

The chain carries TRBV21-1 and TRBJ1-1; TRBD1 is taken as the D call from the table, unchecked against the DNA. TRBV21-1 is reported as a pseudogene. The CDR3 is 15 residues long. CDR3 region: CASSKTGISNTEAFF. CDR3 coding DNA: TGTGCCAGCAGCAAAACAGGGATATCGAACACTGAAGCTTTCTTT.

The CDR3 here is CASSERLAGRSDEQFF. For the CDR3, the DNA is TGTGCCAGCAGTGAAAGACTAGCGGGTCGATCGGATGAGCAGTTCTTC. The gene calls are TRBV2 and TRBJ2-1; 10 bases line up with TRBD2. Germline CDR1 is SNHLY and CDR2 is FYNNEI. After removal of 2 bases from V and 8 bases from J, the junction contained 9 bases not matched to a gene. The CDR3 totals 16 residues.

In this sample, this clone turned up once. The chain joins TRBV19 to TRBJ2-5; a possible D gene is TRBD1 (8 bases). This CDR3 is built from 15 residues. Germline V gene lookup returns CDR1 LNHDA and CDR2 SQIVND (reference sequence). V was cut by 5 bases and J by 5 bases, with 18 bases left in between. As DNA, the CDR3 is TGTGCCAGTAGTGCCGCCGACAGGGGAGGGGAGACCCAGTACTTC. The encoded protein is CASSAADRGGETQYF.

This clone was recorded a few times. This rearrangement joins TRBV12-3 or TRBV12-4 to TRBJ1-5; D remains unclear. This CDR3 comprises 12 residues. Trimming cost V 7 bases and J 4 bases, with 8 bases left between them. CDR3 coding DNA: TGTGCCAGCACCAACGGGAATCAGCCCCAGCATTTT. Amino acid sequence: CASTNGNQPQHF.

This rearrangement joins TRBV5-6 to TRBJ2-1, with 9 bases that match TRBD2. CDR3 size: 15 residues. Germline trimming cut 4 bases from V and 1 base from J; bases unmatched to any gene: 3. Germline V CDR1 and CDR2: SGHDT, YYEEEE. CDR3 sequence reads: CASSASGRSYNEQFF. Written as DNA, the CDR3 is TGTGCCAGCAGCGCGAGCGGGAGGTCCTACAATGAGCAGTTCTTC.

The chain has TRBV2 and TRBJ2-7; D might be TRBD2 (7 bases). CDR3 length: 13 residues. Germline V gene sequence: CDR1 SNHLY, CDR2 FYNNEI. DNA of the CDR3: TGTGCGGGGGGGCGGAGCCTCTCCTACGAGCAGTACTTC. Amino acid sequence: CAGGRSLSYEQYF.

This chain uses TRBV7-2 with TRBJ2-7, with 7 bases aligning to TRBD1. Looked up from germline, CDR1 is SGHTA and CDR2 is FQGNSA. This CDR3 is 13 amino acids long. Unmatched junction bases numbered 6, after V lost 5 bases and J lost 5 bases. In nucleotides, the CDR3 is TGTGCCAGCAGCCAGAAGACAGGGCACGAGCAGTACTTC. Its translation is CASSQKTGHEQYF. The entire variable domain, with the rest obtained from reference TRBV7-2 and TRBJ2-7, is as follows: GAGVSQSPSNKVTEKGKDVELRCDPISGHTALYWYRQSLGQGLEFLIYFQGNSAPDKSGLPSDRFSAERTGGSVSTLTIQRTQQEDSAVYLCASSQKTGHEQYFGPGTRLTVT.

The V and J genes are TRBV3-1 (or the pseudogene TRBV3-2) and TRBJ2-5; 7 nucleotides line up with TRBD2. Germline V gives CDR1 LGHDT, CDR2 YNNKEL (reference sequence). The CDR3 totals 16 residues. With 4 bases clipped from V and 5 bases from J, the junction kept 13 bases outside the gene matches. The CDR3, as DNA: TGTGCCAGCAGCCCCAAGGCTAGCGGACCTGGGGAGACCCAGTACTTC. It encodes CASSPKASGPGETQYF.